The 21 T cell receptor beta chains in this list originate from one sample, sequenced in a study of blood T cell repertoires in COVID-19. Measured with immunoSEQ multiplex PCR; TCRdb has only the in-frame clones, and not every one. The profile shows about 55,000 clones, 85% of them singletons. The material sequenced was peripheral blood. Receptors were obtained from a human donor in a cohort sampled during active COVID-19.

The chain carries TRBV19 and TRBJ1-1; D is ambiguous. The CDR3 is 14 amino acids. V dropped 4 bases and J dropped 0 bases, with 9 bases sitting between them. CDR1 and CDR2 from the germline V gene are LNHDA and SQIVND (reference sequence). The CDR3 region is CASSRRAMNTEAFF. For the CDR3, the DNA is TGTGCCAGTAGTAGGAGGGCTATGAACACTGAAGCTTTCTTT.

In this sample, this clone turned up once. The V call is TRBV6-5, the J call TRBJ1-6; TRBD1 agrees at 12 bases. V shed 7 bases, J shed 7 bases, and the junction held 5 bases outside the gene matches. The CDR3 runs 15 residues. The germline V gene encodes CDR1 MNHEY and CDR2 SVGAGI. CDR3 in amino acids: CASTRDRGPNSPLHF. The CDR3 coding sequence is TGTGCCAGCACCCGGGACAGGGGGCCGAATTCACCCCTCCACTTT.

This rearrangement joins TRBV12-3 or TRBV12-4 to TRBJ1-2, with D possibly matching TRBD1 (6 bases). The CDR3 covers 13 residues. The V gene lost 5 bases and the J gene lost 6 bases, with 13 bases spanning the gap. CDR3 protein: CASSVQGPDGYTF. DNA for the CDR3: TGTGCCAGCAGTGTACAGGGTCCGGATGGCTACACCTTC.

The chain joins TRBV6-6 to TRBJ1-5; D unclear. V dropped 2 bases and J dropped 5 bases, with 4 bases sitting between them. CDR1 and CDR2 (germline): MNHNY, SVGAGI (reference sequence). The CDR3 sequence is 12 residues long. CDR3 residues: CASSYPDQPQHF. The CDR3 DNA follows: TGTGCCAGCAGTTACCCGGATCAGCCCCAGCATTTT.

The rearrangement uses TRBV6-1 and TRBJ1-5, with 7 bases identical to TRBD1. After removal of 2 bases from V and 6 bases from J, the junction contained 7 bases not matched to a gene. There are 15 residues in the CDR3. From germline, CDR1 is MNHNS and CDR2 SASEGT. CDR3 coding DNA: TGTGCCAGCAGTGAATCCACAGGGGTTTTTCAGCCCCAGCATTTT. Protein: CASSESTGVFQPQHF.

This clone was observed a handful of times. The rearrangement links TRBV10-2 to TRBJ1-5; 7 nucleotides agree with TRBD1. The ends lost 2 bases at V and 1 base at J; junction bases unmatched: 5. The CDR3 sequence is 16 residues long. Germline loops: CDR1 WSHSY, CDR2 SAAADI. The CDR3 loop reads CASSERRGQSNQPQHF. The CDR3 coding sequence is TGCGCCAGCAGTGAGAGGAGGGGGCAGAGCAATCAGCCCCAGCATTTT.

The V gene is TRBV7-2, the J gene TRBJ2-5; 7 positions match TRBD1. The CDR3 has 15 residues. V was pared by 6 bases and J by 4 bases, with 11 bases of the junction left unmatched. Germline CDR1 and CDR2: SGHTA and FQGNSA. The CDR3 loop reads CASSLSTGERETQYF. CDR3 in DNA: TGTGCCAGCAGTCTTTCAACAGGGGAGAGAGAGACCCAGTACTTC.

The rearrangement links TRBV28 to TRBJ1-2; D perhaps matches TRBD1 (5 bases). The V gene's germline CDR1 is MDHEN and CDR2 SYDVKM. V lost 3 bases and J lost 3, with 20 bases in between. The CDR3 spans 17 residues. The chain's CDR3 is CASSLSAAQGQDYGYTF. As DNA, the CDR3 is TGTGCCAGCAGTTTGTCGGCAGCCCAGGGCCAGGACTATGGCTACACCTTC.

The chain has TRBV7-9 and TRBJ1-2; D unclear. This CDR3 spans 14 amino acids. Per germline, CDR1 SEHNR and CDR2 FQNEAQ (reference sequence). Trimming shortened V by 2 bases and J by 4 bases, and 11 bases separated the two germline ends. The DNA for the CDR3 is TGTGCCAGCAGCTTAATGGAGGGAGGCTATGGCTACACCTTC. Translating it yields CASSLMEGGYGYTF.

This clone appeared once. The CDR3 nucleotides are TGTGCCAGTAGTCCCCAGGGGACAGGCCAAGAGACCCAGTACTTC. Translated, it gives CASSPQGTGQETQYF. The genes are TRBV19 and TRBJ2-5; 8 positions match TRBD1. The trim removed 5 bases at V and 1 base at J, leaving 6 bases unmatched. The CDR3 is 15 residues long. Per the germline V gene, CDR1 is LNHDA and CDR2 is SQIVND (reference sequence).

V gene TRBV4-1 combines with J gene TRBJ1-5, with 9 bases aligning to TRBD1. Germline lookup yields CDR1 MGHRA and CDR2 YSYEKL. The CDR3 covers 16 residues. J gave up 6 bases and V 0 bases, and 6 bases lay outside the gene matches. The chain's CDR3 is CASSQDLGQGGQPQHF. Written as DNA, the CDR3 is TGCGCCAGCAGCCAAGATTTGGGACAGGGAGGTCAGCCCCAGCATTTT.

CDR3 nucleotide sequence: TGTGCCAGCAGCTTAGGGGGCAGCCCCGGGGAGACCCAGTACTTC. This translates into CASSLGGSPGETQYF. V usage is TRBV7-2 and J usage is TRBJ2-5, with D maybe TRBD1 (5 bases). Per the germline V gene, CDR1 is SGHTA and CDR2 is FQGNSA. CDR3 length: 15 amino acids. Trimming stripped 1 base from V and 5 bases from J, with 14 bases between.

The V call is TRBV9, the J call TRBJ2-5, with TRBD2 identical over 8 bases. The CDR3 sequence is 15 residues long. V was pared by 2 bases and J by 5 bases, with 8 bases of the junction left unmatched. Germline V gene lookup returns CDR1 SGDLS and CDR2 YYNGEE. In DNA form, the CDR3 reads TGTGCCAGCAGCGTTATGGCGGGGGGTCGGGAGACCCAGTACTTC. Protein sequence: CASSVMAGGRETQYF.

The chain joins TRBV5-1 to TRBJ2-1; perhaps TRBD2 as D (6 bases). Looked up from germline, CDR1 is SGHRS and CDR2 is YFSETQ. CDR3 length equals 14 residues. Trimming cost V 4 bases and J 3 bases, with 11 bases left between them. The CDR3 DNA is TGCGCCAGCAGCCTCCAGGGAGGCTACAATGAGCAGTTCTTC. It is translated as CASSLQGGYNEQFF.

The V call is TRBV6-5, the J call TRBJ2-7, with 8 bases aligning to TRBD1. The germline V gene encodes CDR1 MNHEY and CDR2 SVGAGI. The CDR3 is 13 residues long. After removal of 7 bases from V and 4 bases from J, the junction contained 6 bases not matched to a gene. The CDR3 is CASTAGGKYEQYF. CDR3 nucleotides: TGTGCCAGCACGGCAGGGGGCAAGTACGAGCAGTACTTC.

The chain recombines TRBV28 with TRBJ2-6; D is unclear. The CDR3 has 16 residues. V lost 2 bases and J lost 1, with 9 bases in between. Germline V CDR1 and CDR2: MDHEN, SYDVKM. In DNA form, the CDR3 reads TGTGCCAGCAGTTTAGTTATTCCGTCTGGGGCCAACGTCCTGACTTTC. Its translation is CASSLVIPSGANVLTF.

This sequence joins TRBV6-5 and TRBJ2-1; 7 bases fit TRBD2. V shed 2 bases, J shed 7 bases, and the junction held 5 bases outside the gene matches. This CDR3 has 14 residues. The germline V gene encodes CDR1 MNHEY and CDR2 SVGAGI. Here the CDR3 DNA reads TGTGCCAGCAGTTACGACGGGAGGTTAAATGAGCAGTTCTTC. The encoded protein is CASSYDGRLNEQFF.

The chain carries TRBV5-6 and TRBJ1-1, with a tentative D call TRBD1 (5 bases). The CDR3 is 14 residues long. V was clipped by 1 base and J by 4 bases, with 11 bases between them. In germline, CDR1 is SGHDT, CDR2 YYEEEE. The CDR3, as DNA: TGTGCCAGCAGCTTGAAAGGGGTTGGCACTGAAGCTTTCTTT. Translated: CASSLKGVGTEAFF.

This clone has just one count. The V call is TRBV18, the J call TRBJ2-5; 7 bases line up with TRBD2. CDR3 length: 16 amino acids. The J segment lost 5 bases and the V segment lost 0 bases, leaving 9 bases of the junction unmatched. CDR1 is KGHSH, CDR2 LQKENI, per germline. The CDR3 bases are TGTGCCAGCTCACCACCCCTCACGGGAGGACGGGAGACCCAGTACTTC. This codes for CASSPPLTGGRETQYF.

Only one count was recorded for this clone. The rearrangement joins TRBV24-1 to TRBJ1-6; 10 positions match TRBD1. This CDR3 contains 15 residues. Trimming at V came to 2 bases and at J to 8 bases, leaving 2 bases not matched to a gene. Germline V CDR1 and CDR2: KGHDR, SFDVKD. The CDR3 DNA reads TGTGCCACCAGTGATTCAGGACAGGGGGATTCACCCCTCCACTTT. This encodes CATSDSGQGDSPLHF.

CDR3 region: CASSKTGVSNQPQHF. In DNA form, the CDR3 reads TGTGCCAGTAGTAAAACAGGGGTGAGCAATCAGCCCCAGCATTTT. The chain links TRBV19 to TRBJ1-5; TRBD1 agrees at 7 bases. Trimming removed 4 bases from V and 1 base from J; junction bases left unmatched: 4. The CDR3 totals 15 residues. Germline assignment: CDR1 LNHDA and CDR2 SQIVND (reference sequence).